The 2 T cell receptor beta chains given below trace back to one sample, sequenced in a study of T-cell reconstitution after alpha-beta-depleted transplantation in children. Molecular barcoding with unique molecular identifiers was used for the TCRbeta library. TCRdb reprocessed the PCR reads with MiXCR, giving one entry per CDR3 protein. The sample consists of approximately 510,000 distinct CDR3 sequences, roughly 18% of them appearing once. The sequencing here drew on PBMCs from the stem cell graft donor, taken from the stem cell graft. Receptor source: a human donor who donated a stem cell graft to a child with acute lymphoblastic leukemia.

This clonotype was found a few times. The V and J genes are TRBV7-8 and TRBJ2-7; 8 bases are shared with TRBD2. CDR1 is SGHVS and CDR2 is FQNEAQ in the germline V gene. CDR3 size: 14 residues. After removal of 4 bases from V and 0 bases from J, the junction contained 2 bases not matched to a gene. DNA for the CDR3: TGTGCCAGCAGCTCCGGGACTAGCTCCTACGAGCAGTACTTC. Translation gives CASSSGTSSYEQYF.

This clonotype was seen just once. The chain uses TRBV5-4 and TRBJ2-1; TRBD1 aligns across 9 bases. This CDR3 region has 15 residues. Germline V CDR1 and CDR2: SGHNT, YYREEE (reference sequence). V shed 7 bases and J 7 bases; nucleotides not matched to a gene: 12. The CDR3 coding sequence is TGTGCCAGCGCCAGCCCGACAGGGGGGAATAATGAGCAGTTCTTC. It yields the protein CASASPTGGNNEQFF.